The source of this TCR beta chain is a study of T-cell memory formation after mild COVID-19 (dated by TCRdb to about 2021). A note on the overall study: TCR sequence clusters from the two donors were found to be largely donor specific. Two young, previously healthy adult volunteers made up the cohort, one male and one female. In a couple of donors, T-cell clones that expanded and contracted after mild COVID-19 were followed by sequencing TCRalpha and TCRbeta repertoires longitudinally. What the study reported, not specific to this receptor: SARS-CoV-2 specificity of the second-wave clones peaking on day 37 was not confirmed. Balanced CD4/CD8 phenotypes were observed for clones contracting from day 15 to 85, whereas a bias towards CD4+ was observed for a second wave of clones expanding from day 15 to 37. Contracting CD4+ clones appeared mostly in the CM and EM memory subsets, whereas CD8+ clones were enriched in EMRA. Only a couple of mild cases were covered by the study, and larger cohorts that include severe cases with pre-infection samples were considered necessary. Some responding clones were found in pre-infection memory, which suggests that pre-existing cross-reactive memory T cells took part in the SARS-CoV-2 response.

For sequencing, an Illumina NovaSeq 6000 was employed. Using 5'RACE with constant-segment primers, TCRalpha and TCRbeta cDNA libraries were constructed, with sample barcodes and unique molecular identifiers added in the process. Trizol reagent was used to extract RNA from every sample. The libraries were amplified in two PCR steps, and the second step added a second sample barcode and Illumina TruSeq adapters. Sequencing of the libraries was done on an Illumina NovaSeq, producing 2 x 150 bp paired-end reads. The study's own analysis went as follows. Demultiplexing of reads and collapsing into UMI-guided consensus sequences were performed with migec v1.2.7. With mixcr v2.1.11, UMI consensuses were aligned to TRA and TRB V and J templates and assembled into clonotypes. Expanded or contracted clonotypes were those called significant by both edgeR and NoisET, with noise models trained on biological replicates. For edgeR calls, a false discovery rate-adjusted p below 0.01 and a log2 fold-change threshold of 1 were applied. As an exploratory analysis of dynamics, PCA with hierarchical clustering was applied to max-normalized trajectories of the 1000 most abundant clonotypes. The CD4 or CD8 phenotype of responding clones was assigned using the separately sequenced CD4+ and CD8+ repertoires. TCRdb redid the processing of the public reads, applying fastp at Q25 and MiXCR, and retained in-frame beta chains. Each record represents a unique CDR3 protein, reported with the most common genes and DNA among its rows. TCRdb's processing, not the authors', yielded these V and J calls. In all, the sample holds about 300,000 distinct CDR3 sequences, and 19% of those were seen once. Of the sample, roughly 20% falls within the top ten clones.

This clonotype was counted between two and nine times. Which antigen it targets is not known. There are no base qualities to consult, and no much larger clone falls within one base. Ficoll-Paque density gradient centrifugation was the method used to isolate PBMCs. Via the germline V gene, CDR1 is SNHLY and CDR2 FYNNEI. V is cut back by 2 bases and J by 4 bases, with 3 bases in the junction unmatched. The CDR3 starts with the cysteine, ends with the phenylalanine, and has 15 residues. Only the CDR3 part of the read is kept: 45 bases, read in frame from the first base. This TCR came from a man younger than 35 who had mild COVID-19 (a few samples of this study predate the infection). The sample titles of this study are shuffled in the database, so cell type and time point are left out; the donor was told from shared clones. Sequenced sample: PBMCs or a T cell subset sorted from them (not recorded which). The receptor chain draws on TRBV2 and TRBJ1-1; TRBD1 lines up with 11 middle nucleotides. The CDR3 protein: CASSERGTGGTEAFF. The nucleotides read TGTGCCAGCAGTGAAAGGGGGACAGGGGGCACTGAAGCTTTCTTT.